These 16 T cell receptor beta chains originate from one sample sequenced in a study of shared clonotypes between healthy human individuals. Positive CCR7 selection of CD45RO-negative cells yielded the naive CD8 cells, and terminally differentiated effector memory CD45RA+ cells were excluded. Profiled with immunoSEQ multiplex PCR; TCRdb holds only in-frame clones, not every one. Seen here are roughly 2 million clones, over 85% observed once, and the top ten hold about 1.1%. The sample was naive CD8+ T cells sorted from blood. The receptor set was obtained from a young man in good health.

The chain couples TRBV7-6 to TRBJ2-2; no clear D. CDR1 is SGHVS, CDR2 FNYEAQ, per germline. The CDR3 sequence is 13 residues long. V was pared by 6 bases and J by 3 bases, with 8 bases between. The CDR3 bases are TGTGCCAGCAGGGGGATCGACACCGGGGAGCTGTTTTTT. Its translation is CASRGIDTGELFF.

This clone appeared once. This sequence joins TRBV10-3 and TRBJ1-6; no reliable D call. This CDR3 has 14 amino acids. The germline V gene encodes CDR1 ENHRY and CDR2 SYGVKD. Trimming removed 4 bases at V and 7 bases at J, with 11 bases between. CDR3 nucleotides: TGTGCCATCAGTGCGGCAGGCCCGAATTCACCCCTCCACTTT. This gives the protein CAISAAGPNSPLHF.

The rearrangement joins TRBV6-5 to TRBJ1-4; D not certain. This CDR3 has 14 residues. The germline V gene encodes CDR1 MNHEY and CDR2 SVGAGI. V was shortened by 2 bases and J by 5 bases, with 9 bases between the two germline ends. The CDR3 is CASSYVGINEKLFF. CDR3 sequence (DNA): TGTGCCAGCAGTTACGTCGGGATAAATGAAAAACTGTTTTTT.

The gene calls are TRBV2 and TRBJ2-1; 14 bases match TRBD2. This CDR3 comprises 18 residues. V dropped 4 bases and J dropped 4; count of bases not matched to a gene: 9. Germline V gene lookup returns CDR1 SNHLY and CDR2 FYNNEI. CDR3 DNA sequence: TGTGCCAGCAGTGGTACGGGACTAGCGGGAGTATCGTACAATGAGCAGTTCTTC. As protein: CASSGTGLAGVSYNEQFF.

J is TRBJ1-2 and V is TRBV11-2; the D is unclear. CDR1 SGHAT and CDR2 FQNNGV come from the germline V gene. V lost 0 bases and J 8 bases, leaving 10 bases between the germline ends. This CDR3 is built from 13 residues. Here the CDR3 reads CASSLDFNWGYTF. Written as DNA, the CDR3 is TGTGCCAGCAGCTTAGATTTTAATTGGGGCTACACCTTC.

With regard to this clone: This same CDR3 is encoded by further DNA sequences in the sample. The chain joins TRBV2 to TRBJ2-7, with 7 bases fitting TRBD2. The CDR3 sequence is 12 residues long. V dropped 1 base and J dropped 6; count of bases not matched to a gene: 0. Germline loops: CDR1 SNHLY, CDR2 FYNNEI. Here the CDR3 DNA reads TGTGCCAGCAGTGAAGGGGAGGGCGAGCAGTACTTC. Translated: CASSEGEGEQYF.

About this clone: A much larger clone sits a single nucleotide away, making a read error possible. The sample has other DNA sequences that encode this CDR3 too. The chain is built from TRBV5-4 and TRBJ2-7; D is uncertain. Trimming took 3 bases from V and 3 from J, leaving 4 bases between them. The CDR3 covers 11 residues. Per the germline V gene, CDR1 is SGHNT and CDR2 is YYREEE (reference sequence). CDR3 in DNA: TGTGCCAGCAGCTCGGGCTACGAGCAGTACTTC. This codes for CASSSGYEQYF.

This chain uses TRBV27 with TRBJ1-5, with D unclear. Deletions cut 4 bases from V and 4 bases from J, with 8 bases between. This CDR3 spans 13 amino acids. Germline V lookup: CDR1 MNHEY, CDR2 SMNVEV (reference sequence). As DNA, the CDR3 is TGTGCCAGCAGTTCGCATCCGAATCAGCCCCAGCATTTT. Protein product: CASSSHPNQPQHF.

The rearrangement joins TRBV27 to TRBJ2-1; D gene unclear. This CDR3 region has 17 residues. The V end was cut by 2 bases, the J end by 2 bases, with 16 bases between. CDR1 and CDR2 from the germline V gene are MNHEY and SMNVEV (reference sequence). The CDR3 bases are TGTGCCAGCAGTTTAAGGGCTCCCGGAGTCCCCTACAATGAGCAGTTCTTC. It translates to CASSLRAPGVPYNEQFF.

V gene TRBV30 combines with J gene TRBJ2-7, with 11 bases aligning to TRBD1. Germline CDR1 is GTSNPN and CDR2 is SVGIG (reference sequence). The CDR3 covers 15 residues. V dropped 2 bases and J dropped 3; count of bases not matched to a gene: 6. CDR3 sequence: CAWSWGQGGIYEQYF. CDR3 nucleotide sequence: TGTGCCTGGAGTTGGGGACAGGGGGGTATCTACGAGCAGTACTTC.

A note on this clone: The identical CDR3 is also encoded by other nucleotide sequences in the sample. The V and J genes are TRBV7-8 and TRBJ2-7; D remains unclear. The V end lost 1 base, the J end lost 3 bases, and 7 bases lay between the germline ends. Germline CDR1 SGHVS, CDR2 FQNEAQ. The CDR3 spans 13 residues. The CDR3 loop reads CASSLGVLYEQYF. The CDR3 bases are TGTGCCAGCAGCTTAGGGGTTCTCTACGAGCAGTACTTC.

The CDR3 is CASSARGSYNEQFF. The CDR3 coding sequence is TGCGCCAGCAGTGCGCGGGGATCCTACAATGAGCAGTTCTTC. This chain links TRBV10-1 with TRBJ2-1; TRBD2 might be the D (6 bases). Trimming pared 4 bases from V and 1 base from J, leaving 8 bases between. This CDR3 region has 14 residues. The germline CDR1 and CDR2 sequences are WNHNN and SYGVQD (reference sequence).

Turning to this clone: This specimen includes other DNA sequences encoding the same CDR3. The gene calls are TRBV7-9 and TRBJ2-2, with D unresolved. Trimming removed 6 bases at V and 2 bases at J, with 4 bases between. Germline loops: CDR1 SEHNR, CDR2 FQNEAQ (reference sequence). This CDR3 has 12 residues. CDR3 bases: TGTGCCAGCAGTCCCAACACCGGGGAGCTGTTTTTT. It codes for CASSPNTGELFF. Complete variable domain (other parts from reference TRBV7-9 and TRBJ2-2): DTGVSQNPRHKITKRGQNVTFRCDPISEHNRLYWYRQTLGQGPEFLTYFQNEAQLEKSRLLSDRFSAERPKGSFSTLEIQRTEQGDSAMYLCASSPNTGELFFGEGSRLTVL.

V gene TRBV13 combines with J gene TRBJ2-5, with D hard to call. The CDR3 has 13 residues. Trimming shortened V by 0 bases and J by 5 bases, and 7 bases separated the two germline ends. Per the germline V gene, CDR1 is PRHDT and CDR2 is FYEKMQ (reference sequence). CDR3 sequence: CASSLGDTETQYF. The CDR3 DNA sequence: TGTGCCAGCAGCTTAGGAGACACGGAGACCCAGTACTTC.

In nucleotides, the CDR3 is TGCGCCAGCAGCCCTCGTATGGGCGGTGAAGCTTTCTTT. This sequence encodes CASSPRMGGEAFF. The V gene is TRBV4-1, the J gene TRBJ1-1, with unresolved D. Germline assignment: CDR1 MGHRA and CDR2 YSYEKL. This CDR3 spans 13 amino acids. The V and J ends lost 4 bases and 7 bases respectively, with 13 bases between them.

About this clone itself: The same CDR3 can be traced to other DNA sequences in this sample. This chain links TRBV5-1 with TRBJ2-7; TRBD2 aligns across 12 bases. The ends lost 5 bases at V and 5 bases at J; junction bases unmatched: 8. Per germline, CDR1 SGHRS and CDR2 YFSETQ. The CDR3 sequence is 15 residues long. CDR3 coding DNA: TGCGCCAGCAGAGATACTAGCGGGGGGCTTCACGAGCAGTACTTC. It is translated as CASRDTSGGLHEQYF.